Below, 19 T cell receptor beta chains from the same sample are listed, as sequenced in a study of cytomegalovirus exposure and HLA in healthy donors (dated by TCRdb to 2016 to 2017). Libraries came from the immunoSEQ multiplex PCR assay. For the multiplex PCR, a mixture combining 60 forward primers for TCR Vbeta segments and 13 reverse primers for TCR Jbeta segments was used. Imported from immuneACCESS, the table was reduced by TCRdb to in-frame sequences with V and J called. These copies leave out some clones; in studies compared against another copy, an unresolved V gene accounts for under half, and the cause of the remainder is not known. Recorded for this sample are some 110,000 clones; just under 70% of them occurred a single time. The ten top clones hold roughly 10% of the sample. The sample was PBMCs. All receptors come from a man aged 25 to 45 in good health and CMV-seropositive.

On this clone: The junction differs from germline at one of its ends, possibly a read error. The chain links TRBV28 to TRBJ1-3; D is uncertain. In germline, CDR1 is MDHEN, CDR2 SYDVKM. This CDR3 spans 13 amino acids. In nucleotides, the CDR3 is TGTGCCATCGAGAGGGCCTCTAGAAACACCATATATTTT. Translated, it gives CAIERASRNTIYF. The variable domain in full, with the rest retrieved from reference TRBV28 and TRBJ1-3, is DVKVTQSSRYLVKRTGEKVFLECVQDMDHENMFWYRQDPGLGLRLIYFSYDVKMKEKGDIPEGYSVSREKKERFSLILESASTNQTSMYLCAIERASRNTIYFGEGSWLTVV.

V gene TRBV7-2 combines with J gene TRBJ2-7; D may be TRBD2 (5 bases). V lost 5 bases and J 0 bases, leaving 14 bases between the germline ends. The CDR3 spans 15 residues. Germline CDR1 SGHTA, CDR2 FQGNSA. CDR3 DNA sequence: TGTGCCAGCAGCCCCCGGTGGGAGAGCTCCTACGAGCAGTACTTC. Its protein is CASSPRWESSYEQYF.

The chain joins TRBV28 to TRBJ1-2; no clear D gene. CDR1 is MDHEN and CDR2 is SYDVKM in the germline V gene. V was trimmed by 3 bases and J by 2 bases, leaving 4 bases between them. CDR3 length: 12 amino acids. The CDR3 here is CASSLRNYGYTF. CDR3 bases: TGTGCCAGCAGTTTGAGGAACTATGGCTACACCTTC.

The gene calls are TRBV27 and TRBJ1-2; TRBD1 aligns across 9 bases. Germline V CDR1 and CDR2: MNHEY, SMNVEV (reference sequence). Unmatched junction bases numbered 8, after V lost 5 bases and J lost 4 bases. The CDR3 has 15 amino acids. The chain's CDR3 is CASSAPGQGFYGYTF. CDR3 sequence (DNA): TGTGCCAGCAGTGCCCCGGGACAGGGTTTCTATGGCTACACCTTC.

The V call is TRBV11-2, the J call TRBJ2-7, with TRBD2 identical over 9 bases. J was trimmed by 4 bases and V by 3 bases; bases with no gene match: 16. The germline CDR1 and CDR2 sequences are SGHAT and FQNNGV. This CDR3 region has 18 residues. The CDR3 protein is CASSFLPPGSGRSYEQYV. The DNA of the CDR3 is TGTGCCAGCAGCTTTTTACCCCCGGGGAGCGGGAGGTCATACGAGCAGTACGTC.

This clone was seen a handful of times. The rearrangement links TRBV5-5 to TRBJ1-6, with D unclear. Germline V gene sequence: CDR1 SGHKS, CDR2 YYEKEE (reference sequence). This CDR3 has 16 amino acids. Trimming stripped 0 bases from V and 1 base from J, with 8 bases between. The CDR3 DNA is TGTGCCAGCAGCTTGGGCGTATGGTCCTATAATTCACCCCTCCACTTT. It yields the protein CASSLGVWSYNSPLHF.

The chain couples TRBV9 to TRBJ1-2; 8 positions agree with TRBD1. Germline V gene sequence: CDR1 SGDLS, CDR2 YYNGEE. The CDR3 runs to 15 residues. V shed 4 bases and J 3 bases; nucleotides not matched to a gene: 8. The CDR3 sequence is CASSPRTGSHYGYTF. The DNA of the CDR3 is TGTGCCAGCAGCCCCCGGACAGGGTCCCACTATGGCTACACCTTC.

A note on this clone: As the CDR3 is not closed by the conserved phenylalanine or tryptophan, this likely results from a read error. The limits of the CDR3 on the DNA are not certain, so only TCRdb's listed CDR3 is given. The V and J genes are TRBV13 and TRBJ2-3; the table's D call TRBD2 went unverified against the DNA. The CDR3 contains 15 residues when both ends are counted. CDR1 is PRHDT, CDR2 FYEKMQ, per germline (reference sequence). CDR3 region: CASSPWGRGLAGMTI.

The chain has TRBV16 and TRBJ1-5; 9 bases fit TRBD1. Unmatched junction bases numbered 20, after V lost 1 base and J lost 10 bases. Germline V CDR1 and CDR2: KGHSY, FQNENV. The CDR3 is 19 amino acids. Here the CDR3 DNA reads TGTGCCAGCAGCCAATTCCCTTGGACAGGGGACGCATCAATCGGTCCCCAGCATTTT. Protein sequence: CASSQFPWTGDASIGPQHF.

This clone came up a few times. This chain uses TRBV27 with TRBJ2-7, with TRBD1 as a possible D gene (5 bases). V lost 6 bases to trimming and J lost 3 bases, with 15 bases between them. CDR1 and CDR2 (germline): MNHEY, SMNVEV (reference sequence). The CDR3 covers 14 residues. CDR3 nucleotide sequence: TGTGCCAGCAGCCTGACAGCTCTAGGCTACGAGCAGTACGTC. Amino acids: CASSLTALGYEQYV.

The chain employs TRBV18 and TRBJ2-3; D might be TRBD2 (6 bases). Germline assignment: CDR1 KGHSH and CDR2 LQKENI. Trimming took off 3 bases at V and 2 bases at J, with 12 bases between the two ends. CDR3 length equals 15 residues. The CDR3 nucleotides read TGTGCCAGCTCACCGGTCGGGGGTTCCACAGATACGCAGTATTTT. This translates into CASSPVGGSTDTQYF.

V usage is TRBV30 and J usage is TRBJ2-3, with 9 positions matching TRBD2. The J segment lost 3 bases and the V segment lost 3 bases, leaving 4 bases of the junction unmatched. The CDR3 runs 14 residues. From germline, CDR1 is GTSNPN and CDR2 SVGIG (reference sequence). The CDR3 region has the DNA TGTGCCTGGAGCCTGGGACTAGCAACAGATACGCAGTATTTT. It encodes CAWSLGLATDTQYF.

The chain combines TRBV11-3 with TRBJ2-1, with D maybe TRBD2 (6 bases). V lost 0 bases and J 2 bases, leaving 8 bases between the germline ends. Germline lookup yields CDR1 SGHNT and CDR2 YENEEA. The CDR3 is 15 residues long. This chain's CDR3 is CASSLEEGPYNEQFF. The CDR3 coding sequence is TGTGCCAGCAGCTTAGAGGAGGGACCCTACAATGAGCAGTTCTTC. The entire variable domain, with the rest obtained from reference TRBV11-3 and TRBJ2-1, is as follows: EAGVVQSPRYKIIEKKQPVAFWCNPISGHNTLYWYLQNLGQGPELLIRYENEEAVDDSQLPKDRFSAERLKGVDSTLKIQPAELGDSAVYLCASSLEEGPYNEQFFGPGTRLTVL.

The chain combines TRBV9 with TRBJ1-3, with D possibly matching TRBD1 (6 bases). This CDR3 comprises 14 residues. Looked up from germline, CDR1 is SGDLS and CDR2 is YYNGEE. Trimming shortened V by 3 bases and J by 8 bases, and 15 bases separated the two germline ends. The CDR3 DNA sequence: TGTGCCAGCAGCGCCGGACAGAGAGGAGACACCATATATTTT. Its protein product is CASSAGQRGDTIYF.

The rearrangement joins TRBV15 to TRBJ2-1; perhaps TRBD1 as D (7 bases). The germline V and J ends were trimmed by 5 bases and 2 bases, with 16 bases remaining between them. This CDR3 comprises 16 residues. CDR1 LNHNV and CDR2 YYDKDF come from the germline V gene (reference sequence). CDR3 nucleotide sequence: TGTGCCACCAGCGGCAGGGGGGCCCCCACCTACAATGAGCAGTTCTTC. Translating it yields CATSGRGAPTYNEQFF.

The V and J genes are TRBV19 and TRBJ1-2; maybe TRBD1 (5 bases). The CDR3 loop spans 16 amino acids. CDR1 and CDR2 from the germline V gene are LNHDA and SQIVND (reference sequence). With 5 bases removed from V and 8 bases from J, the gap between germline ends came to 24 bases. The CDR3 bases are TGTGCCAGTAGTCACAAGACAGCCGCAACCTCTCCGGGCTACACCTTC. This gives the protein CASSHKTAATSPGYTF.

The V call is TRBV28, the J call TRBJ2-7; D remains unclear. CDR1 is MDHEN, CDR2 SYDVKM, per germline. The length of the CDR3 is 15 residues. V lost 5 bases and J 2 bases, leaving 16 bases between the germline ends. The CDR3 sequence: CASSGTELPTYEQYV. The CDR3 DNA reads as TGTGCCAGCAGTGGAACAGAGTTGCCTACCTACGAGCAGTACGTC.

The V and J genes are TRBV13 and TRBJ2-7; 8 positions agree with TRBD1. The CDR3 is 15 residues long. The germline V gene encodes CDR1 PRHDT and CDR2 FYEKMQ (reference sequence). The J segment lost 3 bases and the V segment lost 2 bases, leaving 6 bases of the junction unmatched. The CDR3 spells CASSLSQGAFYEQYF. The CDR3 bases are TGTGCCAGCAGCTTATCCCAGGGGGCTTTCTACGAGCAGTACTTC.

The V call is TRBV11-2, the J call TRBJ1-1; D may be TRBD1 (5 bases). Germline V gene data show CDR1 as SGHAT and CDR2 as FQNNGV. CDR3 size: 15 residues. V dropped 3 bases and J dropped 3 bases, with 14 bases sitting between them. The CDR3 region is CASSFSGRRDTEAFF. CDR3 DNA sequence: TGTGCCAGCAGCTTCTCGGGCCGCAGGGACACTGAAGCTTTCTTT.